Below, 15 T cell receptor beta chains from the same sample are listed, as sequenced in a study of blood T cell repertoires in COVID-19. The protocol was immunoSEQ multiplex PCR, while the TCRdb copy is restricted to in-frame clones and leaves out a portion. The sample has about 270,000 clones, around 89% seen once. Specimen: PBMCs or T cells enriched from blood (not recorded which). These receptors all come from a woman between 50 and 59 years old who had recovered from COVID-19.

This clone was counted once. The chain has TRBV29-1 and TRBJ1-1, with D hard to call. Germline CDR1 and CDR2: SQVTM and ANQGSEA. Trimming stripped 6 bases from V and 0 bases from J, with 32 bases between. This CDR3 contains 20 residues. DNA of the CDR3: TGCAGCGTAGACGGGGAGATAGACGGACCCAACGAGTCCATGAACACTGAAGCTTTCTTT. Protein: CSVDGEIDGPNESMNTEAFF.

The rearrangement joins TRBV2 to TRBJ1-1; D unresolved. The CDR3 consists of 14 residues. Germline assignment: CDR1 SNHLY and CDR2 FYNNEI. Trimming pared 4 bases from V and 4 bases from J, leaving 13 bases between. DNA for the CDR3: TGTGCCAGCAGTGTGAGGGAGTCGTCCACTGAAGCTTTCTTT. Translating gives CASSVRESSTEAFF.

The chain couples TRBV6-5 to TRBJ2-5; D is perhaps TRBD2 (6 bases). CDR3 length: 14 residues. The germline V gene encodes CDR1 MNHEY and CDR2 SVGAGI. V gave up 5 bases and J gave up 0 bases, with 10 bases separating them. DNA for the CDR3: TGTGCCAGCAGTAGGACGGGGGACCAAGAGACCCAGTACTTC. This sequence encodes CASSRTGDQETQYF.

The chain employs TRBV29-1 and TRBJ2-7, with 9 nucleotides matching TRBD1. CDR3 length: 15 residues. CDR1 is SQVTM, CDR2 ANQGSEA, per germline. V lost 6 bases to trimming and J lost 3 bases; unmatched junction nucleotides: 12. In nucleotides, the CDR3 is TGCAGCGTCTCCACGCCGGGACAGGGAAGCTACGAGCAGTACTTC. Its translation is CSVSTPGQGSYEQYF.

V and J are TRBV27 and TRBJ1-5; D is perhaps TRBD1 (5 bases). The CDR3 covers 13 residues. Per the germline V gene, CDR1 is MNHEY and CDR2 is SMNVEV (reference sequence). Trimming left V 3 bases short and J 4 bases short, with 7 bases between. CDR3 sequence reads: CASSLTVNQPQHF. CDR3 coding DNA: TGTGCCAGCAGTTTGACAGTGAATCAGCCCCAGCATTTT.

V is TRBV7-2 and J is TRBJ2-3; tentatively, D is TRBD2 (5 bases). The CDR3 spans 15 residues. Germline V lookup: CDR1 SGHTA, CDR2 FQGNSA. The V end lost 1 base, the J end lost 0 bases, and 8 bases lay between the germline ends. CDR3 DNA: TGTGCCAGCAGCTTAGAGAGACTAAGCACAGATACGCAGTATTTT. The encoded protein is CASSLERLSTDTQYF.

The DNA for the CDR3 is TGTGCCTGGAGTGTACTTAGCCCCAATGAGCAGTTCTTC. The encoded protein is CAWSVLSPNEQFF. The chain recombines TRBV30 with TRBJ2-1; D remains ambiguous. Trimming took off 0 bases at V and 6 bases at J, with 9 bases between the two ends. This CDR3 is built from 13 residues. Germline V gene data show CDR1 as GTSNPN and CDR2 as SVGIG (reference sequence).

The chain joins TRBV7-2 to TRBJ2-1, with D tentatively TRBD1 (6 bases). Looked up from germline, CDR1 is SGHTA and CDR2 is FQGNSA. Trimming cost V 4 bases and J 3 bases, with 10 bases left between them. The CDR3 has 14 residues. The CDR3 DNA reads TGTGCCAGCAGCTCCCGGGACATCTACAATGAGCAGTTCTTC. The encoded protein is CASSSRDIYNEQFF.

The chain employs TRBV11-3 and TRBJ1-2; weak D call: TRBD1 (5 bases). Germline V lookup: CDR1 SGHNT, CDR2 YENEEA. This CDR3 has 14 residues. Trimming removed 7 bases at V and 7 bases at J, with 19 bases between. The CDR3, as DNA: TGTGCCAGCAACGTAAAGGGGACTGTGGTTGGCTACACCTTC. Its translation is CASNVKGTVVGYTF.

V usage is TRBV19 and J usage is TRBJ1-6; D is possibly TRBD1 (5 bases). This CDR3 spans 14 amino acids. Germline V gives CDR1 LNHDA, CDR2 SQIVND (reference sequence). V lost 6 bases to trimming and J lost 7 bases, with 13 bases between them. CDR3 DNA sequence: TGTGCCAGTAGAGATGACAGAAGCAATTCACCCCTCCACTTT. Translating gives CASRDDRSNSPLHF.

The CDR3 is CATSRDAGDGNTIYF. CDR3 coding DNA: TGTGCCACCAGCAGAGATGCGGGGGACGGAAACACCATATATTTT. This chain links TRBV15 with TRBJ1-3, with D possibly TRBD1 on 5 matching bases. With 0 bases removed from V and 4 bases from J, the gap between germline ends came to 10 bases. CDR1 and CDR2 from the germline V gene are LNHNV and YYDKDF (reference sequence). The CDR3 spans 15 residues. Full variable domain (missing parts from reference TRBV15 and TRBJ1-3): DAMVIQNPRYQVTQFGKPVTLSCSQTLNHNVMYWYQQKSSQAPKLLFHYYDKDFNNEADTPDNFQSRRPNTSFCFLDIRSPGLGDTAMYLCATSRDAGDGNTIYFGEGSWLTVV.

This sequence joins TRBV28 and TRBJ1-1; the D is unclear. V lost 5 bases to trimming and J lost 0 bases, with 7 bases between them. Germline CDR1 MDHEN, CDR2 SYDVKM. CDR3 size: 13 residues. The CDR3: CASSTGVNTEAFF. Written as DNA, the CDR3 is TGTGCCAGCAGTACCGGAGTGAACACTGAAGCTTTCTTT.

This clone has only one observation. The chain is built from TRBV5-1 and TRBJ1-1; D not resolved. Germline CDR1 reads SGHRS; CDR2 reads YFSETQ. CDR3 length: 17 residues. The V end was cut by 3 bases, the J end by 1 base, with 19 bases between. Written as DNA, the CDR3 is TGCGCCAGCAGCTCGACCGGTCCGTCGGCGGGGAACACTGAAGCTTTCTTT. Translated, it gives CASSSTGPSAGNTEAFF. The variable domain in full, completed from reference TRBV5-1 and TRBJ1-1, reads KAGVTQTPRYLIKTRGQQVTLSCSPISGHRSVSWYQQTPGQGLQFLFEYFSETQRNKGNFPGRFSGRQFSNSRSEMNVSTLELGDSALYLCASSSTGPSAGNTEAFFGQGTRLTVV.

Many counts were recorded for this clone. V and J are TRBV28 and TRBJ2-1; D might be TRBD1 (6 bases). Trimming cost V 6 bases and J 2 bases, with 14 bases left between them. Germline CDR1 reads MDHEN; CDR2 reads SYDVKM. The CDR3 length is 15 residues. The DNA for the CDR3 is TGTGCCAGCAGGCTTCGAACAGGGCCCTACAATGAGCAGTTCTTC. Protein product: CASRLRTGPYNEQFF.

Remarks on this clone: The sample holds other DNA sequences that translate to the same CDR3. V usage is TRBV6-5 and J usage is TRBJ1-1, with D possibly matching TRBD1 (5 bases). The CDR3 sequence is 13 residues long. CDR1 and CDR2 from the germline V gene are MNHEY and SVGAGI. The V end was cut by 2 bases, the J end by 1 base, with 5 bases between. The CDR3 sequence is CASSYTGNTEAFF. The CDR3 coding sequence is TGTGCCAGCAGTTACACAGGGAACACTGAAGCTTTCTTT.